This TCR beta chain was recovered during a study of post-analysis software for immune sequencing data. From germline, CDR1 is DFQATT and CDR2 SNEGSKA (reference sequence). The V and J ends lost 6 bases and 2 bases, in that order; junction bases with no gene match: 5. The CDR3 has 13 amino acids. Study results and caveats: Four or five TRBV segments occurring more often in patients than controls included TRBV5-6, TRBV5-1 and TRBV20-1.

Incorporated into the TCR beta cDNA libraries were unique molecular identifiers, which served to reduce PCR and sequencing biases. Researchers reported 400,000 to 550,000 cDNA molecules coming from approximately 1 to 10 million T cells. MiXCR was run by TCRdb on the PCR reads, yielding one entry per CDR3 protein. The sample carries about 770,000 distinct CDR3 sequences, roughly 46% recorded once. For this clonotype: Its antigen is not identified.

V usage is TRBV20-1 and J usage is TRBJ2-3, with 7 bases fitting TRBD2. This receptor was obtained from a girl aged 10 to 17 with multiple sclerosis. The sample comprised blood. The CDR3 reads CSAPAGFTDTQYF. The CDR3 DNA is TGCAGTGCCCCAGCGGGATTCACAGATACGCAGTATTTT.